The source of this T cell receptor beta chain is a study of T-cell memory formation after mild COVID-19. Barcoded TCR alpha and TCR beta cDNA libraries with UMIs came from 5'RACE using constant-segment primers. TCRdb analysed the 5' RACE reads with MiXCR anew, one entry per CDR3 protein. Of roughly 200,000 distinct CDR3 sequences listed, approximately 16% are singletons. In germline, CDR1 is LGHNA, CDR2 YNFKEQ. V lost 1 base and J lost 6, with 3 bases in between. The CDR3 is made up of 11 amino acids. Notes on this clonotype: Its antigen is still unknown.

General study results and limits: Memory from before infection featured some responding clones, which suggests cross-reactive memory joined. Confirmation was lacking for SARS-CoV-2 specificity of second-wave clones that peaked on day 37. Day 15 to 85 contracting clones showed balanced CD4/CD8; day 15 to 37 expanders favored CD4+.

The sequence was collected from an adult woman who had mild COVID-19 (a few samples of this study predate the infection). Cell type and time point are not known. V usage is TRBV4-2 and J usage is TRBJ2-5; D uncertain. Sequencing was done on a sample of PBMCs or a T cell subset sorted from them (not recorded which). CDR3 bases: TGTGCCAGCAGCCAAGGTCAGACCCAGTACTTC. As protein: CASSQGQTQYF.